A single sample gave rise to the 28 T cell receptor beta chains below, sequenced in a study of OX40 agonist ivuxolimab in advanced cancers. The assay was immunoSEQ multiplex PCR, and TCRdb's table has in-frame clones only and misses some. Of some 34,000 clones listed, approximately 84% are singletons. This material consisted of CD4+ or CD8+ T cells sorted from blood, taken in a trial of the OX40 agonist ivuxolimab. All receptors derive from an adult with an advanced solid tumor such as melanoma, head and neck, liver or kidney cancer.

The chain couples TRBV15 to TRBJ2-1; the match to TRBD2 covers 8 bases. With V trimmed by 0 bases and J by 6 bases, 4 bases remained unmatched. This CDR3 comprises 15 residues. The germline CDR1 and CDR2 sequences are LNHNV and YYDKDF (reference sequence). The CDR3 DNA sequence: TGTGCCACCAGCAGAGACCCCGGGGGGGGCAATGAGCAGTTCTTC. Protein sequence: CATSRDPGGGNEQFF.

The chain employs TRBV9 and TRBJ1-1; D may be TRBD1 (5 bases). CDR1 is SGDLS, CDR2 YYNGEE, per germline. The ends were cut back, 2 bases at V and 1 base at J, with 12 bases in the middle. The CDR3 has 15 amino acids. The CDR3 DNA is TGTGCCAGCAGCGTCGGTGGGGCTGCGAACACTGAAGCTTTCTTT. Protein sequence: CASSVGGAANTEAFF.

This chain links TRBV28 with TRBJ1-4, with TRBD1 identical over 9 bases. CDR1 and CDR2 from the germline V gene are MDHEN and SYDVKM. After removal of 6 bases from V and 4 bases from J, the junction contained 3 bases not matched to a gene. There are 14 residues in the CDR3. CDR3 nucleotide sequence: TGTGCCAGCAGCGACAGGGGGGGTAATGAAAAACTGTTTTTT. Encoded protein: CASSDRGGNEKLFF. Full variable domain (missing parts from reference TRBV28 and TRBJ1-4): DVKVTQSSRYLVKRTGEKVFLECVQDMDHENMFWYRQDPGLGLRLIYFSYDVKMKEKGDIPEGYSVSREKKERFSLILESASTNQTSMYLCASSDRGGNEKLFFGSGTQLSVL.

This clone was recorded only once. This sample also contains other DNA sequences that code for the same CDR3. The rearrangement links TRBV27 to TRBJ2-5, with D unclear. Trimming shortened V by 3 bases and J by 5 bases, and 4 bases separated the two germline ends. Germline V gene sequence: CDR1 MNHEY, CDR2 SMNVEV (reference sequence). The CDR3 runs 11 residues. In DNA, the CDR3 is TGTGCCAGCAGTTTTCGGGAGACCCAGTACTTC. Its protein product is CASSFRETQYF.

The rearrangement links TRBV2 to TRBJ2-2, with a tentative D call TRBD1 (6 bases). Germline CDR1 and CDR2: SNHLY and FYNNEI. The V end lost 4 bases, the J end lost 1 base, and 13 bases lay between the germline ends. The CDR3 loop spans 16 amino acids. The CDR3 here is CASSALGHENTGELFF. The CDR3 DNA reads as TGTGCCAGCAGTGCTTTGGGACACGAGAACACCGGGGAGCTGTTTTTT.

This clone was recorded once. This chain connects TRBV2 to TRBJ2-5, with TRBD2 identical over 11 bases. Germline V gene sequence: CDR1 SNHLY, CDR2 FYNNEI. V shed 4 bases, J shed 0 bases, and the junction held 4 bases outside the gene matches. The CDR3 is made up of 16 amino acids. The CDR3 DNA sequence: TGTGCCAGCAGTGCTCCGGGACTAGCGGACCAAGAGACCCAGTACTTC. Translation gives CASSAPGLADQETQYF.

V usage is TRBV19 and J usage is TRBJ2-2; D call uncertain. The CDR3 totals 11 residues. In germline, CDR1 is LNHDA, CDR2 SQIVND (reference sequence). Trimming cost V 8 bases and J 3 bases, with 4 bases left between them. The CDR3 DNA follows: TGTGCCAGTTCTTACACCGGGGAGCTGTTTTTT. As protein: CASSYTGELFF.

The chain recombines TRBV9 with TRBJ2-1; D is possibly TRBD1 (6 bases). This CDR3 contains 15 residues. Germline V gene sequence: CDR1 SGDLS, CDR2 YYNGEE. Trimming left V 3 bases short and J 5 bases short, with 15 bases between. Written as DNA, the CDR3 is TGTGCCAGCAGCGCCCCTCCGGGACAAAACAATGAGCAGTTCTTC. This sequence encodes CASSAPPGQNNEQFF.

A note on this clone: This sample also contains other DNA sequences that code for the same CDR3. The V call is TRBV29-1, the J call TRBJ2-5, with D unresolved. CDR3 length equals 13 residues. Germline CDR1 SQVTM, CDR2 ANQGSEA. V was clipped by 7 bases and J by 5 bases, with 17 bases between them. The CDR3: CSASNGVGETQYF. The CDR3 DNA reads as TGCAGCGCCTCAAATGGGGTCGGCGAGACCCAGTACTTC.

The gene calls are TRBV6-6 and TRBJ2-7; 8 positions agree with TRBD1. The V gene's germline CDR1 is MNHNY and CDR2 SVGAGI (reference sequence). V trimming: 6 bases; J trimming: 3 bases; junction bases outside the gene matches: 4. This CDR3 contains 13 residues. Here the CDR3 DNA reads TGTGCCAGCAGAGAGGACAGGGTCTACGAGCAGTACTTC. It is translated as CASREDRVYEQYF.

CDR3 DNA sequence: TGTGCCAGCAGTGAGGGACAGGGGCAACATCAGCCCCAGCATTTT. Amino acid sequence: CASSEGQGQHQPQHF. V and J are TRBV2 and TRBJ1-5; 10 nucleotides line up with TRBD1. Germline CDR1 SNHLY, CDR2 FYNNEI. Losses at the gene ends were 3 bases for V and 5 bases for J; bases not matched to a gene: 4. CDR3 length: 15 residues.

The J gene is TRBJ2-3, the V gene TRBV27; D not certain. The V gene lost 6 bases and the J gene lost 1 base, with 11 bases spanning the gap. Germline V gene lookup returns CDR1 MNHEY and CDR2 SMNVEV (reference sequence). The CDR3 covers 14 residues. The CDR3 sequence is CASSLIRGTDTQYF. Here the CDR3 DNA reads TGTGCCAGCAGCCTAATCCGGGGCACAGATACGCAGTATTTT.

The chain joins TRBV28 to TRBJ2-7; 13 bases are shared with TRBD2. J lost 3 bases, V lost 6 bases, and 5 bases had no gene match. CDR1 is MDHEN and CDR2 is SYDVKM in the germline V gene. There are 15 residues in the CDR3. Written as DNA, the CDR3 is TGTGCCAGCAGGAAAACTAGCGGGAGGGTCTACGAGCAGTACTTC. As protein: CASRKTSGRVYEQYF.

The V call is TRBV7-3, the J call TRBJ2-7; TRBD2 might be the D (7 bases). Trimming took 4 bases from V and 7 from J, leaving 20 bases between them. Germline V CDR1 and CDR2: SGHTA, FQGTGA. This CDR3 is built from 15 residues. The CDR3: CASSSAGAAFEEQYF. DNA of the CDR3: TGTGCCAGCAGCTCCGCGGGGGCTGCCTTCGAAGAGCAGTACTTC.

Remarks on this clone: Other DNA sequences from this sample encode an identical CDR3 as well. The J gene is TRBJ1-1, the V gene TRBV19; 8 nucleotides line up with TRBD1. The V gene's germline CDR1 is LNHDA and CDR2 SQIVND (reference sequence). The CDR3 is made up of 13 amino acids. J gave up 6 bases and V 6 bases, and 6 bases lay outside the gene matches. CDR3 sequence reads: CASRAGGGSEAFF. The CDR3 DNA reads TGTGCCAGTAGGGCAGGGGGCGGTTCTGAAGCTTTCTTT.

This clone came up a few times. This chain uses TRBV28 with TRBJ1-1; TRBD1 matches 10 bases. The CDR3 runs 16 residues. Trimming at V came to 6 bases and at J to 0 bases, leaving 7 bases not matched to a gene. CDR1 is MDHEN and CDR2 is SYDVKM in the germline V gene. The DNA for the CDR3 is TGTGCCAGCAGACCGCCGGGACAGGGGTTGAACACTGAAGCTTTCTTT. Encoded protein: CASRPPGQGLNTEAFF. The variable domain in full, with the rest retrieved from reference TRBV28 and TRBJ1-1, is DVKVTQSSRYLVKRTGEKVFLECVQDMDHENMFWYRQDPGLGLRLIYFSYDVKMKEKGDIPEGYSVSREKKERFSLILESASTNQTSMYLCASRPPGQGLNTEAFFGQGTRLTVV.

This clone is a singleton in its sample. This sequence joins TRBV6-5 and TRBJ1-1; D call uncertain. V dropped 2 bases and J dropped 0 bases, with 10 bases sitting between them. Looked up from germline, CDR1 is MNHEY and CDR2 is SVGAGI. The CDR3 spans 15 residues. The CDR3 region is CASSYGQNMNTEAFF. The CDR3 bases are TGTGCCAGCAGTTACGGGCAGAATATGAACACTGAAGCTTTCTTT.

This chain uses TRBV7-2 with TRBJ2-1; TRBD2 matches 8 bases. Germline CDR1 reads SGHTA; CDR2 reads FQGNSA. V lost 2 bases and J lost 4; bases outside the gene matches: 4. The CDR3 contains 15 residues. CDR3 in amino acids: CASSLSGSEYNEQFF. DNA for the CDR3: TGTGCCAGCAGCTTAAGCGGGAGTGAATACAATGAGCAGTTCTTC. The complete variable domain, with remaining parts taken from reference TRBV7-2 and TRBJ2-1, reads GAGVSQSPSNKVTEKGKDVELRCDPISGHTALYWYRQSLGQGLEFLIYFQGNSAPDKSGLPSDRFSAERTGGSVSTLTIQRTQQEDSAVYLCASSLSGSEYNEQFFGPGTRLTVL.

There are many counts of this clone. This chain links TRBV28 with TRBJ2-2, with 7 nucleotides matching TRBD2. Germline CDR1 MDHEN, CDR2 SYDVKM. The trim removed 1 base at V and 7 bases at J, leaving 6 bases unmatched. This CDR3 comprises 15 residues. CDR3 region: CASSLLEERGGELFF. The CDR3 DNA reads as TGTGCCAGCAGTTTATTGGAGGAGCGGGGCGGGGAGCTGTTTTTT.

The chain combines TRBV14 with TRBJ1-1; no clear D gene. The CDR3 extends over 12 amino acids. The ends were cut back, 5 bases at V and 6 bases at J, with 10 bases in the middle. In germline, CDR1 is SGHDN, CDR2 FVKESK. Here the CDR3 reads CASSYWGSEAFF. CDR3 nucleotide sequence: TGTGCCAGCAGCTACTGGGGTTCTGAAGCTTTCTTT.

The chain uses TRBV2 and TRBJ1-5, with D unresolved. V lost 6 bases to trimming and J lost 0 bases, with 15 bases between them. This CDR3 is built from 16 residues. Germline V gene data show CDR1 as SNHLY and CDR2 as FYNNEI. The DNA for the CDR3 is TGTGCCAGCAGGACGGGGTGGGAGGGTAGCAATCAGCCCCAGCATTTT. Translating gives CASRTGWEGSNQPQHF.

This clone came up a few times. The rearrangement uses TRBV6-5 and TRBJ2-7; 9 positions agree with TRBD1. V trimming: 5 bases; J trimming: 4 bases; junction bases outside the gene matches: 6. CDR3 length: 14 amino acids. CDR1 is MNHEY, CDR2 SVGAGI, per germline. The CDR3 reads CASSPGQGRYEQYF. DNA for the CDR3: TGTGCCAGCAGTCCGGGACAGGGCAGGTACGAGCAGTACTTC.

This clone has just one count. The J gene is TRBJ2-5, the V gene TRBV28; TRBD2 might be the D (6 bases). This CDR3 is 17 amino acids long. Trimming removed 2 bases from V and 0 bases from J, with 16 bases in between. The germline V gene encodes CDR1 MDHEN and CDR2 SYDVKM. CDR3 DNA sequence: TGTGCCAGCAGTTTACCCCCCTCGGGAGTGGACCAAGAGACCCAGTACTTC. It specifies CASSLPPSGVDQETQYF.

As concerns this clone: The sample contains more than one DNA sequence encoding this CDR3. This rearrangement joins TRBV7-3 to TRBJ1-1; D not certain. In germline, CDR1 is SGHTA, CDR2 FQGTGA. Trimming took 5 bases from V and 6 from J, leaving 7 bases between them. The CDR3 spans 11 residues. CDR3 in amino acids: CASSLEPEAFF. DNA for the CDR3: TGTGCCAGCAGCCTCGAACCTGAAGCTTTCTTT.

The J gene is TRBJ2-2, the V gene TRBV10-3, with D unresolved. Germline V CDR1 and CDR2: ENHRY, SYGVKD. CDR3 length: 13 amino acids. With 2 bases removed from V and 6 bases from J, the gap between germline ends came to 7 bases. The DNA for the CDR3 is TGTGCCATCAGTGAGGTTTGGGCCGGGGAGCTGTTTTTT. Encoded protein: CAISEVWAGELFF.

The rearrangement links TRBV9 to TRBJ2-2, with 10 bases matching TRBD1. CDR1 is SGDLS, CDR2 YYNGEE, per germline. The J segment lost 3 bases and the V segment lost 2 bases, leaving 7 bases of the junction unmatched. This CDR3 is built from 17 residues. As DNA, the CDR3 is TGTGCCAGCAGCGTTTACCGGGACAGGGGATACACCGGGGAGCTGTTTTTT. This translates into CASSVYRDRGYTGELFF.

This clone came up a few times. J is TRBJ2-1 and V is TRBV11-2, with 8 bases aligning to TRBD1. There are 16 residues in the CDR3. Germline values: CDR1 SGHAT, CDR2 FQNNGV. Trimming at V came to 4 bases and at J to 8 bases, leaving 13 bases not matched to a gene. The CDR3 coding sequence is TGTGCCAGCAGCTCCAACCTCGGGACAGGTTGGGATGAGCAGTTCTTC. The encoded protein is CASSSNLGTGWDEQFF.

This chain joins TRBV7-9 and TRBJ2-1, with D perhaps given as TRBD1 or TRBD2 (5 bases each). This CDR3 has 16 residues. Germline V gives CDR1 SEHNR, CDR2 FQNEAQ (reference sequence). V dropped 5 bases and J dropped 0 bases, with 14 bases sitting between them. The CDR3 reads CASSQDEGSSYNEQFF. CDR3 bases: TGTGCCAGCAGCCAAGACGAGGGGAGCTCCTACAATGAGCAGTTCTTC.